Each of the 2 T cell receptor beta chains below was sequenced from the same sample in a study of T cell repertoires in cytomegalovirus infection. Using its own MiXCR run on the reads, TCRdb lists one record per CDR3 protein. Of about 830,000 distinct CDR3 sequences detected, around a third appear once; the ten largest clones hold around 12%. Antigens of these TCRs are unknown. Sequenced here: cultured CD8+ T cells from PBMCs, sampled from culture after CMV antigen stimulation. These receptor sequences come from a human donor in good health (CMV status not recorded). Some clones in this sample may be carry-over from other donors' samples.

This chain connects TRBV12-3 or TRBV12-4 to TRBJ1-5; unclear D gene. Trimming cost V 5 bases and J 9 bases, with 17 bases left between them. The CDR3 loop spans 14 amino acids. The CDR3 region is CASSLNPPSGPQHF. The CDR3 nucleotides read TGTGCCAGCAGTCTTAATCCACCATCGGGGCCCCAGCATTTT.

Ten or more counts support this clonotype. The gene calls are TRBV2 and TRBJ2-3; D call uncertain. Per the germline V gene, CDR1 is SNHLY and CDR2 is FYNNEI. CDR3 length equals 14 residues. Deletions cut 2 bases from V and 6 bases from J, with 12 bases between. The CDR3 sequence is CASSELGNFDTQYF. CDR3 nucleotides: TGTGCCAGCAGTGAACTGGGCAATTTCGATACGCAGTATTTT.